A selection of T cell receptor beta chains follows, all from one sample in a study of T cells after yellow fever vaccination. TCRdb recomputed calls from the 5' RACE reads with MiXCR, one row per CDR3 protein. The sample includes some 300,000 distinct CDR3 sequences, 8.1% of them seen just once. Specimen: PBMCs, collected about 41 days after the first yellow fever vaccination. The receptors here all came from a man between 18 and 35 years old who received the YFV17D yellow fever vaccine. Each CDR3 is given with its conserved first and last residue. Fields, in order: D gene, V gene, J gene, clone size, CDR3 protein, CDR3 DNA. D genes are given only for firm matches. Rows may omit the clone size; those that give it use once, few, many or a size class.

d_gene: TRBD1
v_gene: TRBV12-3/TRBV12-4
j_gene: TRBJ2-1
abundance: few
CDR3aa: CASSFSGQGNEQFF
CDR3nt: TGTGCCAGCAGTTTCTCAGGACAGGGGAATGAGCAGTTCTTC

d_gene: TRBD1
v_gene: TRBV6-1
j_gene: TRBJ1-1
abundance: few
CDR3aa: CASLQGVGTEAFF
CDR3nt: TGTGCCAGCCTACAGGGGGTAGGGACTGAAGCTTTCTTT

d_gene: .
v_gene: TRBV12-3/TRBV12-4
j_gene: TRBJ1-4
abundance: once
CDR3aa: CASSLIGGQKLFF
CDR3nt: TGTGCCAGCAGTTTAATCGGGGGACAAAAACTGTTTTTT

d_gene: .
v_gene: TRBV2
j_gene: TRBJ1-5
abundance: many
CDR3aa: CATKPGPGSPQHF
CDR3nt: TGTGCCACCAAACCGGGCCCCGGTTCGCCCCAGCATTTT

d_gene: .
v_gene: TRBV4-3
j_gene: TRBJ1-2
abundance: few
CDR3aa: CASSHGRPGEYGYTF
CDR3nt: TGCGCCAGCAGCCACGGGCGGCCAGGGGAGTATGGCTACACCTTC

d_gene: TRBD2
v_gene: TRBV5-6
j_gene: TRBJ2-5
abundance: .
CDR3aa: CASSLGLAGFGGTQYF
CDR3nt: TGTGCCAGCAGCTTGGGACTAGCGGGGTTCGGGGGGACCCAGTACTTC

d_gene: .
v_gene: TRBV29-1
j_gene: TRBJ1-5
abundance: few
CDR3aa: CSVGDTPQPQHF
CDR3nt: TGCAGCGTTGGGGACACCCCTCAGCCCCAGCATTTT

d_gene: .
v_gene: TRBV7-2
j_gene: TRBJ2-1
abundance: .
CDR3aa: CASTRSGPYNEQFF
CDR3nt: TGTGCCAGCACCAGGAGCGGGCCCTACAATGAGCAGTTCTTC

d_gene: .
v_gene: TRBV4-3
j_gene: TRBJ1-3
abundance: .
CDR3aa: CASSQDLGQALVGNTIYF
CDR3nt: TGCGCCAGCAGCCAAGATCTGGGCCAGGCTTTAGTCGGAAACACCATATATTTT

d_gene: .
v_gene: TRBV6-1
j_gene: TRBJ1-1
abundance: few
CDR3aa: CASRLQGGSTEAFF
CDR3nt: TGTGCCAGCAGACTACAGGGTGGAAGCACTGAAGCTTTCTTT

d_gene: TRBD1
v_gene: TRBV5-1
j_gene: TRBJ1-2
abundance: few
CDR3aa: CASSLDSWTGGDGYTF
CDR3nt: TGCGCCAGCAGCTTGGACTCCTGGACAGGGGGTGATGGCTACACCTTC

d_gene: .
v_gene: TRBV6-5
j_gene: TRBJ2-2
abundance: few
CDR3aa: CASSYPPGSGPGELFF
CDR3nt: TGTGCCAGCAGTTACCCTCCAGGGAGTGGACCCGGGGAGCTGTTTTTT

d_gene: .
v_gene: TRBV19
j_gene: TRBJ2-1
abundance: few
CDR3aa: CASSIGTPTYNEQFF
CDR3nt: TGTGCCAGTAGTATTGGGACTCCTACCTACAATGAGCAGTTCTTC

d_gene: TRBD1
v_gene: TRBV12-3/TRBV12-4
j_gene: TRBJ2-2
abundance: .
CDR3aa: CASRPTGGTGELFF
CDR3nt: TGTGCCAGCAGACCCACAGGGGGCACCGGGGAGCTGTTTTTT

d_gene: TRBD1
v_gene: TRBV9
j_gene: TRBJ1-2
abundance: .
CDR3aa: CASSGIGQGRLGYTF
CDR3nt: TGTGCCAGCAGCGGGATCGGACAGGGTCGCTTGGGCTACACCTTC

d_gene: TRBD1
v_gene: TRBV6-5
j_gene: TRBJ2-5
abundance: few
CDR3aa: CASSYSPDRQETQYF
CDR3nt: TGTGCCAGCAGTTACTCCCCGGACAGGCAAGAGACCCAGTACTTC

d_gene: TRBD1
v_gene: TRBV7-2
j_gene: TRBJ1-2
abundance: .
CDR3aa: CASSLFGTGYGYTF
CDR3nt: TGTGCCAGCAGCTTATTTGGGACAGGGTATGGCTACACCTTC

d_gene: TRBD2
v_gene: TRBV20-1
j_gene: TRBJ2-3
abundance: .
CDR3aa: CSAAPGTSGGAVDTQYF
CDR3nt: TGCAGTGCTGCACCCGGGACTAGCGGGGGGGCCGTAGATACGCAGTATTTT

d_gene: .
v_gene: TRBV20-1
j_gene: TRBJ1-1
abundance: .
CDR3aa: CSARDTGVGLGSTEAFF
CDR3nt: TGCAGTGCTAGAGATACAGGCGTAGGGCTCGGGAGCACTGAAGCTTTCTTT

d_gene: .
v_gene: TRBV12-3/TRBV12-4
j_gene: TRBJ1-4
abundance: few
CDR3aa: CASSPRGFLSKLFF
CDR3nt: TGTGCCAGCAGTCCTCGGGGATTCCTCTCCAAACTGTTTTTT

d_gene: .
v_gene: TRBV29-1
j_gene: TRBJ2-3
abundance: few
CDR3aa: CSVGILSITDTQYF
CDR3nt: TGCAGCGTTGGGATCTTGTCGATAACAGATACGCAGTATTTT

d_gene: TRBD2
v_gene: TRBV7-2
j_gene: TRBJ2-5
abundance: few
CDR3aa: CASSQGLAVTETQYF
CDR3nt: TGTGCCAGCAGCCAGGGACTAGCGGTGACAGAGACCCAGTACTTC

d_gene: .
v_gene: TRBV6-5
j_gene: TRBJ2-6
abundance: .
CDR3aa: CASSSRRPSGANVLTF
CDR3nt: TGTGCCAGCAGTTCTCGACGGCCCTCTGGGGCCAACGTCCTGACTTTC

d_gene: TRBD2
v_gene: TRBV7-2
j_gene: TRBJ2-5
abundance: .
CDR3aa: CASSLGFGGGRQTQYF
CDR3nt: TGTGCCAGCAGCTTAGGATTCGGGGGGGGCCGACAGACCCAGTACTTC

d_gene: TRBD1
v_gene: TRBV18
j_gene: TRBJ2-7
abundance: few
CDR3aa: CASSPLETGSPYEQYF
CDR3nt: TGTGCCAGCTCACCTCTCGAGACAGGGTCCCCCTACGAGCAGTACTTC

d_gene: .
v_gene: TRBV7-2
j_gene: TRBJ1-6
abundance: many
CDR3aa: CASSPSSYNSPLHF
CDR3nt: TGTGCCAGCAGCCCTAGCTCCTATAATTCACCCCTCCACTTT

d_gene: TRBD2
v_gene: TRBV12-3/TRBV12-4
j_gene: TRBJ2-7
abundance: few
CDR3aa: CASSPSGGASGGKNYYEQYF
CDR3nt: TGTGCCAGCAGTCCAAGTGGGGGGGCTAGCGGGGGGAAAAACTACTACGAGCAGTACTTC

d_gene: .
v_gene: TRBV7-2
j_gene: TRBJ2-7
abundance: .
CDR3aa: CASSPTGPGGLYEQYF
CDR3nt: TGTGCCAGCAGCCCCACTGGACCCGGCGGGCTATACGAGCAGTACTTC

d_gene: TRBD2
v_gene: TRBV20-1
j_gene: TRBJ2-7
abundance: .
CDR3aa: CSATLTIGRLGSYEQYF
CDR3nt: TGCAGTGCTACCCTAACAATCGGGAGGTTAGGTTCCTACGAGCAGTACTTC

d_gene: .
v_gene: TRBV9
j_gene: TRBJ2-1
abundance: .
CDR3aa: CASSGVGLATYNEQFF
CDR3nt: TGTGCCAGCAGCGGTGTAGGACTCGCTACCTACAATGAGCAGTTCTTC

d_gene: TRBD2
v_gene: TRBV7-8
j_gene: TRBJ2-7
abundance: few
CDR3aa: CASSLGGGGSYEQYF
CDR3nt: TGTGCCAGCAGCTTAGGCGGCGGGGGTTCCTACGAGCAGTACTTC

d_gene: .
v_gene: TRBV6-5
j_gene: TRBJ1-4
abundance: few
CDR3aa: CASWGAGKLFF
CDR3nt: TGTGCCAGCTGGGGGGCAGGAAAACTGTTTTTT

d_gene: .
v_gene: TRBV10-3
j_gene: TRBJ2-1
abundance: few
CDR3aa: CAIRGGERANEQFF
CDR3nt: TGTGCCATCAGAGGGGGAGAGAGGGCCAATGAGCAGTTCTTC

d_gene: .
v_gene: TRBV19
j_gene: TRBJ1-5
abundance: few
CDR3aa: CASDQGLSNQPQHF
CDR3nt: TGTGCCAGTGATCAGGGCTTGAGCAATCAGCCCCAGCATTTT

d_gene: .
v_gene: TRBV6-2/TRBV6-3
j_gene: TRBJ2-5
abundance: few
CDR3aa: CASSWGHLGETQYF
CDR3nt: TGTGCCAGCAGTTGGGGACACCTCGGAGAGACCCAGTACTTC

d_gene: .
v_gene: TRBV7-6
j_gene: TRBJ1-1
abundance: few
CDR3aa: CASPPGNTEAFF
CDR3nt: TGTGCCAGCCCACCGGGGAACACTGAAGCTTTCTTT

d_gene: TRBD2
v_gene: TRBV27
j_gene: TRBJ2-1
abundance: .
CDR3aa: CASSPTQQRGAHEQFF
CDR3nt: TGTGCCAGCAGCCCTACGCAACAGCGGGGGGCCCATGAGCAGTTCTTC

d_gene: .
v_gene: TRBV5-1
j_gene: TRBJ2-1
abundance: many
CDR3aa: CASSLAGLGQFF
CDR3nt: TGCGCCAGCAGCTTGGCGGGACTTGGGCAGTTCTTC

d_gene: .
v_gene: TRBV4-2
j_gene: TRBJ1-5
abundance: .
CDR3aa: CASSQERGSNQPQHF
CDR3nt: TGTGCCAGCAGCCAAGAAAGGGGCAGCAATCAGCCCCAGCATTTT

d_gene: .
v_gene: TRBV6-5
j_gene: TRBJ1-6
abundance: .
CDR3aa: CASTSLGGNHNSPLHF
CDR3nt: TGTGCCAGCACTTCCCTCGGGGGAAATCATAATTCACCCCTCCACTTT

d_gene: TRBD2
v_gene: TRBV11-2
j_gene: TRBJ2-7
abundance: few
CDR3aa: CASSLDSLVGSGGRSSYEQYF
CDR3nt: TGTGCCAGCAGCTTAGATAGTTTGGTGGGTAGCGGGGGTAGGAGCTCCTACGAGCAGTACTTC

d_gene: .
v_gene: TRBV29-1
j_gene: TRBJ2-5
abundance: many
CDR3aa: CSARGSQETQYF
CDR3nt: TGCAGCGCGAGGGGTTCCCAAGAGACCCAGTACTTC

d_gene: .
v_gene: TRBV6-2/TRBV6-3
j_gene: TRBJ2-7
abundance: few
CDR3aa: CASRDYEQYF
CDR3nt: TGTGCCAGCAGGGATTACGAGCAGTACTTC

d_gene: TRBD2
v_gene: TRBV10-3
j_gene: TRBJ2-3
abundance: few
CDR3aa: CAISLAGVKDTQYF
CDR3nt: TGTGCCATCAGTCTAGCGGGGGTGAAAGATACGCAGTATTTT

d_gene: .
v_gene: TRBV4-1
j_gene: TRBJ2-5
abundance: few
CDR3aa: CASSQKGVGTQYF
CDR3nt: TGCGCCAGCAGCCAAAAGGGTGTGGGGACCCAGTACTTC

d_gene: .
v_gene: TRBV18
j_gene: TRBJ2-5
abundance: few
CDR3aa: CASSPPSLPGETQYF
CDR3nt: TGTGCCAGCTCACCCCCGAGTCTCCCGGGTGAGACCCAGTACTTC

d_gene: .
v_gene: TRBV29-1
j_gene: TRBJ1-5
abundance: .
CDR3aa: CSVEPPNQPQHF
CDR3nt: TGCAGCGTTGAACCCCCAAATCAGCCCCAGCATTTT

d_gene: .
v_gene: TRBV25-1
j_gene: TRBJ1-1
abundance: few
CDR3aa: CASSESVEAFF
CDR3nt: TGTGCCAGCAGTGAGTCCGTCGAAGCTTTCTTT

d_gene: TRBD2
v_gene: TRBV4-2
j_gene: TRBJ2-1
abundance: .
CDR3aa: CASSQVAGGAYEQFF
CDR3nt: TGTGCCAGCAGCCAGGTAGCGGGGGGGGCCTATGAGCAGTTCTTC